This TCR beta chain was identified in a study of blood T cell repertoires in COVID-19 (dated by TCRdb to 2018 to 2021). With regard to the full study: Samples covering the acute and convalescent phases of COVID-19 were provided by collaborators in the United States, Italy and Spain. The repertoires were made available in a free public database intended to serve as a resource for research on the immune response to SARS-CoV-2. The dataset comprised deeply sampled blood TCRbeta repertoires from subjects exposed to, actively infected with, or recovered from COVID-19. Nearly every sample came with metadata listing a de-identified subject ID, COVID-19 status, age in years and sex. The prospective study material was composed of cDNA or gDNA derived from T cells, B-cell-depleted T cells, or PBMCs. The samples were drawn from two sources: the first 160 participants of the ongoing ImmuneRACE study, and 950 to 1,500 subjects contributed by 6 global collaborators. Where available, HLA class I and class II types were obtained from metadata supplied by the sample provider rather than from assay-based typing.

As regards this clone: The specificity of this receptor is unknown. Base qualities are not provided; no much larger clone lies one nucleotide away.

Study-level results and caveats: Clinical and demographic metadata were provided uncurated, with the amount varying by source and participant.

TCRbeta CDR3 regions were amplified from genomic DNA by means of the immunoSEQ Assay, a bias-controlled multiplex PCR. As for the original processing: The number of nucleated cells in each sample was estimated by amplification of reference gene primers within the assay. To quantify the absolute abundance of each unique TCRbeta CDR3 rearrangement, sequence reads were collapsed and filtered. For each sample, productive Simpson clonality was calculated as the square root of Simpson's diversity index over productive rearrangements. TCRdb obtained this table from immuneACCESS and retained in-frame rearrangements with V and J assigned. These tables miss some clones; where compared with another copy, unresolved V genes account for less than half of the shortfall, and the remainder is unexplained. V and J calls and clone size are those listed in that table; D and trimming were worked out from the DNA. The sample includes about 200,000 clones, with around 94% observed a single time. The biggest ten clones account for around 0.8% of the sample.

At the junction V is shortened by 1 base and J by 0 bases, with 7 bases in between. From the cysteine up to the phenylalanine, the CDR3 has a length of 14 residues. The entry retains the CDR3 DNA only, 42 bases that are in frame from base 1. Looking up the germline V gene yields CDR1 LGHNA and CDR2 YNFKEQ. One collaborating source in Seattle enrolled patients while the patients were actively infected and followed the patients over time throughout the course of disease. Collaborating institutions collected whole blood in K2EDTA tubes following their own protocols. For TCRbeta analysis, collaborators shipped samples as frozen whole blood, isolated PBMCs, or DNA extracted from either of those sample types.

The TCR comes from a man under 40 with COVID-19, enrolled during active disease. The sample comprised peripheral blood. The chain is assembled from TRBV4-2 and TRBJ2-7; there is no confident call for the D gene. The CDR3: CASSQGQNSYEQYF. The nucleotides are TGTGCCAGCAGCCAAGGGCAGAACTCCTACGAGCAGTACTTC.